Shown below are 30 T cell receptor beta chains from a single sample sequenced in a study of T cell repertoires in cytomegalovirus infection. Each CDR3 protein is one row after TCRdb ran MiXCR on the reads. The top ten hold 25% to 30% of the sample, which has around 170,000 distinct CDR3 sequences, 14% seen once. The sample consisted of PBMCs. The receptors come from a human donor in good health (CMV status not recorded). Some clones in this sample may be carry-over from other donors' samples.

This clonotype has just a few counts. V and J are TRBV29-1 and TRBJ1-1; 7 bases map to TRBD1. The CDR3 extends over 13 amino acids. Trimming removed 7 bases from V and 6 bases from J; junction bases left unmatched: 11. CDR1 SQVTM and CDR2 ANQGSEA come from the germline V gene. CDR3 sequence: CSAFGTAGAEAFF. The CDR3 nucleotides are TGCAGCGCTTTCGGGACAGCGGGGGCTGAAGCTTTCTTT.

About this clonotype: A much larger clone lies a single base off, so this may be a read error. The chain combines TRBV28 with TRBJ1-4; tentative D call: TRBD1 (5 bases). V was cut by 5 bases and J by 4 bases, with 11 bases left in between. The CDR3 contains 14 residues. The germline V gene has CDR1 MDHEN and CDR2 SYDVKM. CDR3 bases: TGTGCCAGCAGTACCCGACAGCTTAATGAAAAACTGTTTTTT. Translation gives CASSTRQLNEKLFF.

This clonotype was found a few times. The chain employs TRBV14 and TRBJ2-4; TRBD2 agrees at 11 bases. V shed 1 base and J 3 bases; nucleotides not matched to a gene: 8. The CDR3 has 18 amino acids. Germline V gene sequence: CDR1 SGHDN, CDR2 FVKESK. The CDR3 DNA sequence: TGTGCCAGCAGCCAAGCTCCCCTAGCGGGAGGACACAAAAACATTCAGTACTTC. Its translation: CASSQAPLAGGHKNIQYF.

This clonotype was found many times. The V call is TRBV7-2, the J call TRBJ1-2; 7 bases match TRBD1. The CDR3 is 15 residues long. The ends lost 3 bases at V and 4 bases at J; junction bases unmatched: 8. Looked up from germline, CDR1 is SGHTA and CDR2 is FQGNSA. This CDR3 is CASSFLGQKIYGYTF. The CDR3 coding sequence is TGTGCCAGCAGCTTTCTGGGACAGAAGATCTATGGCTACACCTTC. Supplemented by reference TRBV7-2 and TRBJ1-2, the full variable domain reads GAGVSQSPSNKVTEKGKDVELRCDPISGHTALYWYRQSLGQGLEFLIYFQGNSAPDKSGLPSDRFSAERTGGSVSTLTIQRTQQEDSAVYLCASSFLGQKIYGYTFGSGTRLTVV.

This clonotype was counted many times. This chain uses TRBV28 with TRBJ2-7; 10 nucleotides match TRBD2. Germline V CDR1 and CDR2: MDHEN, SYDVKM. J lost 2 bases, V lost 2 bases, and 6 bases had no gene match. There are 16 residues in the CDR3. CDR3 nucleotide sequence: TGTGCCAGCAGTTTAGTGGCTAGCGGGAGACCCTACGAGCAGTACTTC. This translates into CASSLVASGRPYEQYF.

This clonotype showed up many times. The V gene is TRBV28, the J gene TRBJ1-5, with a tentative D call TRBD1 (6 bases). V was pared by 3 bases and J by 4 bases, with 10 bases between. The germline CDR1 and CDR2 sequences are MDHEN and SYDVKM. This CDR3 is built from 14 residues. The CDR3 sequence: CASSFTGQNQPQHF. CDR3 sequence (DNA): TGTGCCAGCAGTTTTACAGGGCAGAATCAGCCCCAGCATTTT.

This clonotype has ten or more counts. The chain links TRBV19 to TRBJ2-4; 8 nucleotides match TRBD2. J lost 0 bases, V lost 6 bases, and 10 bases had no gene match. The CDR3 extends over 17 amino acids. The germline CDR1 and CDR2 sequences are LNHDA and SQIVND (reference sequence). The CDR3 DNA is TGTGCCAGTAGCCCGGAGAGCGGGAGATTAGCCAAAAACATTCAGTACTTC. Protein sequence: CASSPESGRLAKNIQYF.

At least ten counts were recorded for this clonotype. The gene calls are TRBV7-9 and TRBJ2-1, with D unclear. CDR1 and CDR2 (germline): SEHNR, FQNEAQ (reference sequence). CDR3 size: 12 residues. The V and J ends lost 3 bases and 7 bases respectively, with 7 bases between them. The CDR3, as DNA: TGTGCCAGCAGCTTCGGCCTGAATGAGCAGTTCTTC. Translating it yields CASSFGLNEQFF.

This clonotype was observed a handful of times. The chain combines TRBV20-1 with TRBJ1-5, with D unclear. CDR3 length: 13 residues. The V end was cut by 3 bases, the J end by 9 bases, with 15 bases between. The germline V gene has CDR1 DFQATT and CDR2 SNEGSKA (reference sequence). The CDR3 sequence: CSARETVSGPQHF. CDR3 bases: TGCAGTGCTAGGGAAACAGTGTCCGGGCCCCAGCATTTT.

The chain uses TRBV7-2 and TRBJ1-2, with D unresolved. The V gene lost 2 bases and the J gene lost 2 bases, with 9 bases spanning the gap. The V gene's germline CDR1 is SGHTA and CDR2 FQGNSA. The CDR3 contains 14 residues. The CDR3 DNA reads as TGTGCCAGCAGCTTAAGGGTGTCAAACTATGGCTACACCTTC. Residues: CASSLRVSNYGYTF.

This clonotype has at least ten counts. The chain uses TRBV2 and TRBJ2-5; the D is unclear. This CDR3 is 12 amino acids long. Trimming took 8 bases from V and 4 from J, leaving 11 bases between them. The germline V gene encodes CDR1 SNHLY and CDR2 FYNNEI. The CDR3 sequence: CASGVEIETQYF. The CDR3 DNA reads TGTGCCAGCGGGGTGGAGATAGAGACCCAGTACTTC.

A few counts support this clonotype. The chain couples TRBV4-2 to TRBJ2-1; TRBD2 agrees at 10 bases. After removal of 1 base from V and 12 bases from J, the junction contained 9 bases not matched to a gene. Germline V gives CDR1 LGHNA, CDR2 YNFKEQ. CDR3 length equals 15 residues. The CDR3 bases are TGTGCCAGCAGCCAAGGTCAAGCGGGGGGGTCGGGGCAGTTCTTC. It is translated as CASSQGQAGGSGQFF.

This clonotype was found many times. The chain is built from TRBV6-6 and TRBJ1-2; D uncertain. Deletions cut 6 bases from V and 3 bases from J, with 11 bases between. Germline V gene sequence: CDR1 MNHNY, CDR2 SVGAGI (reference sequence). The CDR3 is made up of 13 amino acids. CDR3 protein: CASSPYEDYGYTF. DNA of the CDR3: TGTGCCAGCAGCCCCTATGAGGACTATGGCTACACCTTC.

This clonotype was seen a few times. V usage is TRBV4-1 and J usage is TRBJ2-3, with D unclear. Germline CDR1 and CDR2: MGHRA and YSYEKL. Trimming stripped 4 bases from V and 7 bases from J, with 9 bases between. The CDR3 consists of 12 residues. The CDR3 region is CASSPGVNTQYF. CDR3 DNA sequence: TGCGCCAGCAGCCCCGGTGTCAATACGCAGTATTTT.

This chain joins TRBV15 and TRBJ2-4, with 12 bases lining up with TRBD1. The CDR3 spans 19 residues. In germline, CDR1 is LNHNV, CDR2 YYDKDF (reference sequence). J was trimmed by 1 base and V by 1 base; bases with no gene match: 8. This CDR3 is CATSRGDRGPVIAKNIQYF. The CDR3 nucleotides read TGTGCCACCAGCAGAGGGGACAGGGGGCCGGTCATCGCCAAAAACATTCAGTACTTC.

This clonotype was counted many times. This sequence joins TRBV11-1 and TRBJ1-1, with D unresolved. This CDR3 is 13 amino acids long. V was pared by 6 bases and J by 2 bases, with 10 bases between. The germline V gene encodes CDR1 SGHAT and CDR2 FQDESV (reference sequence). CDR3 loop: CASSTNRNTEAFF. The CDR3 DNA is TGTGCCAGCAGTACTAACAGAAACACTGAAGCTTTCTTT.

This clonotype was recorded a few times. The chain combines TRBV28 with TRBJ2-5; 10 nucleotides agree with TRBD1. CDR1 MDHEN and CDR2 SYDVKM come from the germline V gene. The CDR3 spans 15 residues. With V trimmed by 5 bases and J by 5 bases, 8 bases remained unmatched. The CDR3 nucleotides read TGTGCCAGCAGTCCGACAGGGGGCGTGGGGGAGACCCAGTACTTC. It encodes CASSPTGGVGETQYF.

This clonotype was found many times. The chain recombines TRBV7-9 with TRBJ2-1; the match to TRBD2 covers 9 bases. Trimming cost V 1 base and J 2 bases; bases outside gene matches: 15. The CDR3 consists of 20 residues. Germline values: CDR1 SEHNR, CDR2 FQNEAQ (reference sequence). CDR3: CASSLVLRKAGGLTYNEQFF. CDR3 DNA sequence: TGTGCCAGCAGCTTAGTTTTACGTAAGGCGGGAGGGCTGACCTACAATGAGCAGTTCTTC.

In this sample, this clonotype turned up a few times. This chain connects TRBV7-9 to TRBJ2-7; D might be TRBD2 (7 bases). V lost 5 bases and J 5 bases, leaving 28 bases between the germline ends. Germline CDR1 is SEHNR and CDR2 is FQNEAQ (reference sequence). This CDR3 spans 18 amino acids. Here the CDR3 reads CASSDGHEIGGAPHEQYF. CDR3 coding DNA: TGTGCCAGCAGCGATGGACACGAAATTGGGGGGGCGCCGCACGAGCAGTACTTC.

This clonotype was counted once. The genes are TRBV5-1 and TRBJ2-2, with D possibly being TRBD1 or TRBD2 (5 bases each). The CDR3 has 15 amino acids. The germline V gene has CDR1 SGHRS and CDR2 YFSETQ. V was pared by 4 bases and J by 15 bases, with 25 bases between. The CDR3 spells CASSQTGLNTGDLFF. The CDR3 DNA reads TGCGCCAGCAGCCAAACAGGTTTAAACACCGGGGATTTGTTTTTT.

This clonotype was recorded many times. The chain recombines TRBV7-2 with TRBJ2-7; perhaps TRBD1 as D (6 bases). Germline lookup yields CDR1 SGHTA and CDR2 FQGNSA. The CDR3 consists of 12 residues. V was cut by 5 bases and J by 3 bases, with 8 bases left in between. CDR3 nucleotides: TGTGCCAGCAGCCAGACAGGCTACGAGCAGTACTTC. Amino acids: CASSQTGYEQYF. Drawing the rest from reference TRBV7-2 and TRBJ2-7, the complete variable domain is GAGVSQSPSNKVTEKGKDVELRCDPISGHTALYWYRQSLGQGLEFLIYFQGNSAPDKSGLPSDRFSAERTGGSVSTLTIQRTQQEDSAVYLCASSQTGYEQYFGPGTRLTVT.

This clonotype has just a few counts. CDR3 nucleotides: TGTGCCAGCATCTCGCCGGGGAGTTTTCAGCCCCAGCATTTT. Residues: CASISPGSFQPQHF. V is TRBV28 and J is TRBJ1-5; no clear D gene. The CDR3 covers 14 residues. Germline V CDR1 and CDR2: MDHEN, SYDVKM. Trimming stripped 7 bases from V and 6 bases from J, with 16 bases between.

This clonotype occurred a few times. The chain links TRBV2 to TRBJ2-3; 11 nucleotides line up with TRBD2. Germline CDR1 is SNHLY and CDR2 is FYNNEI. V lost 1 base to trimming and J lost 4 bases; unmatched junction nucleotides: 10. CDR3 size: 18 residues. In DNA, the CDR3 is TGTGCCAGCAGTGAAGTGATAGCGGGAGGGCCCTGGGCAGATACGCAGTATTTT. Translation gives CASSEVIAGGPWADTQYF.

This clonotype was picked up many times. The V and J genes are TRBV20-1 and TRBJ1-1; 8 positions agree with TRBD1. Germline V gene lookup returns CDR1 DFQATT and CDR2 SNEGSKA (reference sequence). J lost 5 bases, V lost 0 bases, and 8 bases had no gene match. The CDR3 runs 15 residues. The CDR3 coding sequence is TGCAGTGCTAGAGATCCGAGGACAGGGAGAACTGAAGCTTTCTTT. Residues: CSARDPRTGRTEAFF.

This clonotype was counted ten times or more. The chain links TRBV28 to TRBJ2-5; 9 bases line up with TRBD1. This CDR3 region has 20 residues. Germline V lookup: CDR1 MDHEN, CDR2 SYDVKM. Trimming removed 0 bases from V and 4 bases from J; junction bases left unmatched: 18. This CDR3 reads CASSLWGSGDRARSRETQYF. CDR3 bases: TGTGCCAGCAGTTTATGGGGGTCGGGGGACAGGGCCCGATCCAGAGAGACCCAGTACTTC.

In its sample, this clonotype was seen many times. The chain carries TRBV5-4 and TRBJ2-1; D remains ambiguous. The CDR3 sequence is 13 residues long. Germline lookup yields CDR1 SGHNT and CDR2 YYREEE (reference sequence). V lost 3 bases and J 8 bases, leaving 12 bases between the germline ends. CDR3 in amino acids: CASSSRNLDEQFF. CDR3 in DNA: TGTGCCAGCAGCTCTAGGAATCTCGATGAGCAGTTCTTC.

The chain links TRBV5-5 to TRBJ2-7; TRBD2 aligns across 9 bases. Trimming at V came to 4 bases and at J to 2 bases, leaving 16 bases not matched to a gene. The CDR3 consists of 18 residues. Germline V gene sequence: CDR1 SGHKS, CDR2 YYEKEE (reference sequence). DNA for the CDR3: TGTGCCAGCAGCCCCTTCGGGACAACGCGGGAGGGCCCCTACGAGCAGTACTTC. This translates into CASSPFGTTREGPYEQYF. Full variable domain (remainder filled in from reference TRBV5-5 and TRBJ2-7): DAGVTQSPTHLIKTRGQQVTLRCSPISGHKSVSWYQQVLGQGPQFIFQYYEKEERGRGNFPDRFSARQFPNYSSELNVNALLLGDSALYLCASSPFGTTREGPYEQYFGPGTRLTVT.

V gene TRBV7-9 combines with J gene TRBJ2-4; no firm D call. The CDR3 runs to 16 residues. The V and J ends lost 0 bases and 0 bases respectively, with 9 bases between them. Germline V lookup: CDR1 SEHNR, CDR2 FQNEAQ (reference sequence). The CDR3 nucleotides are TGTGCCAGCAGCTTAGCGGAAGCCTCAGCCAAAAACATTCAGTACTTC. Its translation is CASSLAEASAKNIQYF.

This chain joins TRBV19 and TRBJ2-1; D remains unclear. This CDR3 is 12 amino acids long. V was cut by 3 bases and J by 7 bases, with 7 bases left in between. CDR1 and CDR2 (germline): LNHDA, SQIVND (reference sequence). The CDR3 loop reads CASSILDNEQFF. Here the CDR3 DNA reads TGTGCCAGTAGTATCCTGGATAATGAGCAGTTCTTC.

V gene TRBV5-4 combines with J gene TRBJ1-1; the D gene is possibly TRBD1 (6 bases). V gave up 0 bases and J gave up 0 bases, with 12 bases separating them. CDR3 size: 16 residues. Germline CDR1 SGHNT, CDR2 YYREEE (reference sequence). Here the CDR3 reads CASSLGGGGVNTEAFF. CDR3 nucleotide sequence: TGTGCCAGCAGCTTGGGAGGGGGAGGGGTGAACACTGAAGCTTTCTTT.